The T cell receptor beta chain described here comes from a study of OX40 agonist ivuxolimab in advanced cancers. Turning to the study itself: The dose of intravenous ivuxolimab that patients received every 2 weeks ranged from 0.01 to 10 mg/kg.

In its sample, this clone was seen a few times. Its specificity is not known. Repertoires were generated with immunoSEQ multiplex PCR, while TCRdb's copy carries only in-frame clones and drops some. The sample has 15,000 to 20,000 clones; more than 60% are singletons. Study outcomes and limitations: On average, CD8+ T cells had more expanded clones than CD4+.

Sequenced here: CD4+ or CD8+ T cells sorted from blood, sampled in a trial of the OX40 agonist ivuxolimab. This clonotype originated in an adult with an advanced solid tumor such as melanoma, head and neck, liver or kidney cancer.

CDR3 amino acids: CASSELGMNREAFF. DNA of the CDR3: TGTGCCAGTAGTGAGTTGGGCATGAACAGAGAGGCTTTCTTT. V gene TRBV19 combines with J gene TRBJ1-1; D ambiguous. CDR3 length: 14 residues. V gave up 5 bases and J gave up 11 bases, with 21 bases separating them. CDR1 and CDR2 (germline): LNHDA, SQIVND (reference sequence).